This T cell receptor (beta chain) is from a study of T cell responses to AZD1222 COVID-19 vaccine. Study outcomes and limitations: Regions left unmutated in variants are reportedly the target of nearly half of spike-specific TCRs. The sample set comprised mostly white British donors with more females, and clonal diversity was possibly underestimated. The study found vaccine-associated CD4 TCRs spanning spike, dominant at 160-218 and 743-854. Repertoire collection took place solely once the T cell response had peaked.

As to this clone: The antigen is unknown.

Generated by immunoSEQ multiplex PCR, the TCRdb table keeps only in-frame clones and is missing some. The profile covers 75,000 to 90,000 clones, with around four fifths appearing a single time and under 25% taken by the ten largest. V lost 5 bases and J lost 8; bases outside the gene matches: 12. Germline V gene lookup returns CDR1 MNHEY and CDR2 SMNVEV (reference sequence). The length of the CDR3 is 15 residues. This TCR was sampled from an adult in good health. The chain has TRBV27 and TRBJ1-2; 9 bases are shared with TRBD1. This specimen consisted of peripheral blood, obtained on day 0 of AZD1222 vaccination. The chain's CDR3 is CASSPTYDRGDGYTF. In nucleotides, the CDR3 is TGTGCCAGCAGTCCCACTTACGACAGGGGGGACGGCTACACCTTC.